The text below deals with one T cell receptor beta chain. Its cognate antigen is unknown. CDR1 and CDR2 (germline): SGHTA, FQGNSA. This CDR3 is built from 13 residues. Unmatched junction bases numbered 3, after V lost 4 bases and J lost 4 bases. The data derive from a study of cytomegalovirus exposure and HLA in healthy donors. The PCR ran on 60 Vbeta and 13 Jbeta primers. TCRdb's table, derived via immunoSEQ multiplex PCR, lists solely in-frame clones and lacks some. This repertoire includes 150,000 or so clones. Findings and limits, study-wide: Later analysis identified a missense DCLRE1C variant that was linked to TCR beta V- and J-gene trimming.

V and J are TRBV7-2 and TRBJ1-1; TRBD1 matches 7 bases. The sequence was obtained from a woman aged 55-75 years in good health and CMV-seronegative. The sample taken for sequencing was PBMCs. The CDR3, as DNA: TGTGCCAGCAGCTCCTACAGGGGCACTGAAGCTTTCTTT. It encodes CASSSYRGTEAFF.